The rows below give T cell receptor beta chains drawn from one sample of a study of tumor T cells in aggressive B-cell lymphoma. Measured with immunoSEQ multiplex PCR; TCRdb has only the in-frame clones, and not every one. The sample has around 2,300 clones; 82% are singletons. The sequencing sample was made of tumor tissue. These receptors were collected from an adult with diffuse large B cell lymphoma. Each CDR3 is given with its conserved first and last residue. The D gene is left open where the match is weak. The listing skips clone size in some rows; elsewhere it reads once, few, many or a size class.

V: TRBV11-2; size: -; D: -; J: TRBJ1-4; length: 16; DNA: TGTGCCAGCACCCCCTGGACGGGGGGAAATAATGAAAAACTGTTTTTT; CDR3: CASTPWTGGNNEKLFF
V: TRBV4-2; size: -; D: -; J: TRBJ2-6; length: 19; DNA: TGTGCCAGCAGCCAAGATTCCCGACAGGGACTTGGTGGGGCCAACGTCCTGACTTTC; CDR3: CASSQDSRQGLGGANVLTF
V: TRBV5-4; size: -; D: -; J: TRBJ1-2; length: 14; DNA: TGTGCCAGCAGCGGGGGGGACGGGAGCTATGGCTACACCTTC; CDR3: CASSGGDGSYGYTF
V: TRBV11-3; size: -; D: -; J: TRBJ2-2; length: 16; DNA: TGTGCCAGCAGCTCCCAGTTCGGAGCGAACACCGGGGAGCTGTTTTTT; CDR3: CASSSQFGANTGELFF
V: TRBV2; size: -; D: TRBD2; J: TRBJ2-3; length: 16; DNA: TGTGCCAGCAGGGGAGGACTAGCGGGAGGCACAGATACGCAGTATTTT; CDR3: CASRGGLAGGTDTQYF
V: TRBV29-1; size: -; D: -; J: TRBJ2-2; length: 12; DNA: TGCAGCGTTGAGCGGGGTCACGGGGAGCTGTTTTTT; CDR3: CSVERGHGELFF
V: TRBV2; size: -; D: TRBD1; J: TRBJ1-4; length: 19; DNA: TGTGCCAGCAGCGTTACCGGGACAGGGGGGTTAGCAACTAATGAAAAACTGTTTTTT; CDR3: CASSVTGTGGLATNEKLFF
V: TRBV27; size: few; D: TRBD1; J: TRBJ1-5; length: 17; DNA: TGTGCCAGCAGTCCGGCGGGTTACAGGGGTTGGATTCAGCCCCAGCATTTT; CDR3: CASSPAGYRGWIQPQHF
V: TRBV4-1; size: few; D: -; J: TRBJ1-1; length: 14; DNA: TGCGCCAGCAGCCAAGAAATAAGGGGCACTGAAGCTTTCTTT; CDR3: CASSQEIRGTEAFF
V: TRBV19; size: -; D: -; J: TRBJ1-2; length: 13; DNA: TGTGCCAGTAGTACCCAGGGAGGCAGAGGCTACACCTTC; CDR3: CASSTQGGRGYTF
V: TRBV11-1; size: -; D: TRBD1; J: TRBJ2-7; length: 13; DNA: TGTGCCAGCAGCTACGGGACAGAGGGCGAGCAGTACTTC; CDR3: CASSYGTEGEQYF
V: TRBV5-5; size: -; D: -; J: TRBJ2-3; length: 14; DNA: TGTGCCAGCAGCTTAAGCGTTGGCACAGATACGCAGTATTTT; CDR3: CASSLSVGTDTQYF
V: TRBV5-1; size: -; D: TRBD2; J: TRBJ2-7; length: 14; DNA: TGCGCCAGCAGCTTGTGGGCTAGCGGGTACGAGCAGTACTTC; CDR3: CASSLWASGYEQYF
V: TRBV6-1; size: few; D: TRBD2; J: TRBJ2-7; length: 14; DNA: TGTGCCAGCAATGCTCGGGGGGGTGCATACGAGCAGTACTTC; CDR3: CASNARGGAYEQYF
V: TRBV5-1; size: -; D: TRBD1; J: TRBJ1-1; length: 15; DNA: TGCGCCAGCAGCCGTTGGACAGGGATGAACACTGAAGCTTTCTTT; CDR3: CASSRWTGMNTEAFF
V: TRBV6-5; size: -; D: -; J: TRBJ1-5; length: 13; DNA: TGTGCCAGCAAGTCGGGAAGCAATCAGCCCCAGCATTTT; CDR3: CASKSGSNQPQHF
V: TRBV5-4; size: -; D: -; J: TRBJ2-3; length: 14; DNA: TGTGCCAGCAGCATTAGCGGTAGCACAGATACGCAGTATTTT; CDR3: CASSISGSTDTQYF
V: TRBV18; size: -; D: -; J: TRBJ1-1; length: 14; DNA: TGTGCCAGCCCCTTCGGGAAGCCGAACACTGAAGCTTTCTTT; CDR3: CASPFGKPNTEAFF
V: TRBV30; size: -; D: -; J: TRBJ1-3; length: 13; DNA: TGTGCCTGGATTCGGGTCCCCGGAAACACCATATATTTT; CDR3: CAWIRVPGNTIYF
V: TRBV7-9; size: -; D: TRBD1; J: TRBJ1-2; length: 14; DNA: TGTGCCAGCAGCCCAGCAGGGGGAACCTATGGCTACACCTTC; CDR3: CASSPAGGTYGYTF
V: TRBV6-6; size: -; D: -; J: TRBJ2-5; length: 14; DNA: TGTGCCAGCAGTTACGCTAGTGGGAGCGAGACCCAGTACTTC; CDR3: CASSYASGSETQYF
V: TRBV7-2; size: -; D: TRBD2; J: TRBJ2-1; length: 16; DNA: TGTGCCAGCAGCTTAGCGGGGACTAGCGCTAACAATGAGCAGTTCTTC; CDR3: CASSLAGTSANNEQFF
V: TRBV28; size: -; D: TRBD1; J: TRBJ2-7; length: 14; DNA: TGTGCCAGCAGTTTCCCAGGGGGCCTCTGGGAGCAGTACTTC; CDR3: CASSFPGGLWEQYF
V: TRBV9; size: -; D: TRBD2; J: TRBJ2-7; length: 17; DNA: TGTGCCAGCAGCGTAGGTCCTAGCGGGAGCCTCTTCTACGAGCAGTACTTC; CDR3: CASSVGPSGSLFYEQYF
V: TRBV7-9; size: few; D: TRBD1; J: TRBJ2-1; length: 13; DNA: TGTGCAAGTGACAGGGGAACCTACAATGAGCAGTTCTTC; CDR3: CASDRGTYNEQFF
V: TRBV6-4; size: -; D: TRBD2; J: TRBJ2-3; length: 15; DNA: TGTGCCAGCAGTGAGGCTATAGCGGGAATTGATACGCAGTATTTT; CDR3: CASSEAIAGIDTQYF
V: TRBV6-1; size: -; D: TRBD1; J: TRBJ1-1; length: 15; DNA: TGTGCCAGCAGTGAGAGGACAGGGACCTCCCCTGAAGCTTTCTTT; CDR3: CASSERTGTSPEAFF
V: TRBV29-1; size: -; D: -; J: TRBJ2-5; length: 12; DNA: TGCAGCGTTGAGCGGACAGAAGAGACCCAGTACTTC; CDR3: CSVERTEETQYF
V: TRBV28; size: -; D: -; J: TRBJ2-7; length: 16; DNA: TGTGCCAGCAGTTTAGGGGGGTTCGGGACGGCCTACGAGCAGTACTTC; CDR3: CASSLGGFGTAYEQYF
V: TRBV27; size: -; D: -; J: TRBJ1-6; length: 13; DNA: TGTGCCAGCAGTTTCGCGGATAATTCACCCCTCCACTTT; CDR3: CASSFADNSPLHF
V: TRBV27; size: once; D: TRBD2; J: TRBJ2-1; length: 15; DNA: TGTGCCAGCAGGGGACTAGCGGAGATTAGGTATGAGCAGTTCTTC; CDR3: CASRGLAEIRYEQFF
V: TRBV6-6; size: -; D: -; J: TRBJ2-2; length: 13; DNA: TGTGCCAGCAGTTATGGGAGTCCCGGGGAGCTGTTTTTT; CDR3: CASSYGSPGELFF
V: TRBV9; size: -; D: TRBD2; J: TRBJ2-3; length: 17; DNA: TGTGCCAGCAGCCTCCCCCGGCACTTAGCGGGAGCAGATACGCAGTATTTT; CDR3: CASSLPRHLAGADTQYF
V: TRBV2; size: -; D: -; J: TRBJ2-7; length: 12; DNA: TGTGCCAGCAGTGAATTCAGCTACGAGCAGTACTTC; CDR3: CASSEFSYEQYF
V: TRBV5-1; size: few; D: -; J: TRBJ2-1; length: 12; DNA: TGCGCCAGCAGCTTGGGGCGGGGAGAGCAGTTCTTC; CDR3: CASSLGRGEQFF
V: TRBV16; size: -; D: -; J: TRBJ2-7; length: 14; DNA: TGTGCCAGCAGCCCACGGCCATGGGGAGACGAGCAGTACTTC; CDR3: CASSPRPWGDEQYF
V: TRBV5-1; size: -; D: TRBD1; J: TRBJ2-3; length: 14; DNA: TGCGCCAGCAGCTTTATCACAGGGGCAGATACGCAGTATTTT; CDR3: CASSFITGADTQYF
V: TRBV5-1; size: -; D: TRBD1; J: TRBJ2-6; length: 18; DNA: TGCGCCAGCAGAGTTTGGACAGGATCGTACTCTGGGGCCAACGTCCTGACTTTC; CDR3: CASRVWTGSYSGANVLTF
V: TRBV4-1; size: -; D: -; J: TRBJ2-7; length: 14; DNA: TGCGCCAGCAGCCAAGTGGCAGTACCATACGAGCAGTACTTC; CDR3: CASSQVAVPYEQYF
V: TRBV27; size: -; D: -; J: TRBJ1-2; length: 16; DNA: TGTGCCAGCAGTCCCTTCCGGGACAACTTACGCTATGGCTACACCTTC; CDR3: CASSPFRDNLRYGYTF
V: TRBV28; size: -; D: -; J: TRBJ1-1; length: 14; DNA: TGTGCCAGCAGTTTATCTGCGGGAAACACTGAAGCTTTCTTT; CDR3: CASSLSAGNTEAFF
V: TRBV5-1; size: -; D: TRBD1; J: TRBJ2-5; length: 14; DNA: TGCGCCAGCAGCTACCAAACAGGGGGAGAGACCCAGTACTTC; CDR3: CASSYQTGGETQYF
V: TRBV7-9; size: -; D: -; J: TRBJ1-6; length: 13; DNA: TGTGCCAGCAGCCGTGGACAGCCTGATGCCCTCCACTTT; CDR3: CASSRGQPDALHF
V: TRBV29-1; size: -; D: -; J: TRBJ2-7; length: 13; DNA: TGCAGCGTGAGGGCGGGACGGTACTACGAGCAGTACTTC; CDR3: CSVRAGRYYEQYF
V: TRBV7-2; size: -; D: TRBD1; J: TRBJ1-4; length: 15; DNA: TGTGCCAGCAGCCAAGGGGACAGCCTTAATGAAAAACTGTTTTTT; CDR3: CASSQGDSLNEKLFF
V: TRBV28; size: -; D: -; J: TRBJ1-1; length: 13; DNA: TGTGCCAGCAAAGCAGGGGATGGCACTGAAGCTTTCTTT; CDR3: CASKAGDGTEAFF
V: TRBV7-6; size: -; D: -; J: TRBJ2-3; length: 14; DNA: TGTGCCAGCAGCCGGAGCACCGGCACAGATACGCAGTATTTT; CDR3: CASSRSTGTDTQYF
V: TRBV30; size: few; D: TRBD1; J: TRBJ2-5; length: 15; DNA: TGTGCCTGGAGTGTAGGGGCAGGGGGTATAGAGACCCAGTACTTC; CDR3: CAWSVGAGGIETQYF
V: TRBV5-1; size: -; D: -; J: TRBJ1-4; length: 14; DNA: TGCGCCAGCAGCTCAGGTGCAACTAATGAAAAACTGTTTTTT; CDR3: CASSSGATNEKLFF
V: TRBV12-5; size: -; D: -; J: TRBJ2-1; length: 15; DNA: TGTGCTAGTGGTTCGTCACTACCTCATGGGAATGAGCAGTTCTTC; CDR3: CASGSSLPHGNEQFF
V: TRBV7-8; size: -; D: -; J: TRBJ2-1; length: 20; DNA: TGTGCCAGCAGCACACAATCCGGGATCCAAGCACCCCCCTCCTACAATGAGCAGTTCTTC; CDR3: CASSTQSGIQAPPSYNEQFF
V: TRBV5-1; size: -; D: TRBD2; J: TRBJ2-7; length: 15; DNA: TGCGCCAGCAGCTTGGAGGTAGCGGGAGTCGGCGAGCAGTACTTC; CDR3: CASSLEVAGVGEQYF
V: TRBV11-3; size: few; D: -; J: TRBJ2-7; length: 13; DNA: TGTGCCAGCAGCTTGGGCAACTCCTACGAGCAGTACTTC; CDR3: CASSLGNSYEQYF
V: TRBV2; size: -; D: -; J: TRBJ1-5; length: 17; DNA: TGTGCCAGCAGTGAAACTCTTGGCGGGTGGAGCAATCAGCCCCAGCATTTT; CDR3: CASSETLGGWSNQPQHF